A selection of T cell receptor beta chains follows, all from one sample in a study of sequential checkpoint blockade in melanoma. Repertoires were generated with immunoSEQ multiplex PCR, while TCRdb's copy carries only in-frame clones and drops some. The sample lists about 3,500 clones, 18% occurring once. The sequencing used tumor tissue (inferred from file names), collected from a patient given nivolumab and ipilimumab in sequence. These receptors were obtained from a human donor with melanoma. Both conserved end residues are part of each CDR3. The order of the fields is clone size, CDR3 length, J gene, D gene, V gene, CDR3 protein, CDR3 DNA. A D gene is named only where the DNA matches it firmly. Clone size, where shown, is once, few, many, or a class for clones that have expanded.

NA	12	TRBJ1-1	NA	TRBV6-8	CASSRGSTEAFF	TGTGCCAGCAGTAGGGGGAGCACTGAAGCTTTCTTT
medium-sized	16	TRBJ1-5	NA	TRBV11-3	CASSFGDTVPAQPQHF	TGTGCCAGCAGCTTTGGGGACACCGTCCCAGCTCAGCCCCAGCATTTT
once	14	TRBJ1-1	NA	TRBV5-1	CASSLIKVGAEAFF	TGCGCCAGCAGCTTGATTAAAGTGGGCGCTGAAGCTTTCTTT
NA	16	TRBJ2-7	NA	TRBV5-1	CASSLVSAFDSYEQYF	TGCGCCAGCAGCTTGGTTTCGGCTTTTGACTCCTACGAGCAGTACTTC
NA	13	TRBJ1-2	NA	TRBV19	CASSIDGYYGYTF	TGTGCCAGTAGTATTGACGGATACTATGGCTACACCTTC
NA	15	TRBJ2-6	NA	TRBV28	CASSGLFSGANVLTF	TGTGCCAGCAGTGGACTGTTCTCTGGGGCCAACGTCCTGACTTTC
NA	17	TRBJ2-7	NA	TRBV14	CASSQDRVREFRGEQYF	TGTGCCAGCAGCCAAGATCGGGTCAGGGAGTTCCGGGGCGAGCAGTACTTC
NA	21	TRBJ2-7	NA	TRBV10-2	CASSEQGRLELTVPPIPEQYF	TGCGCCAGCAGTGAGCAGGGGCGGCTAGAGCTAACGGTCCCACCAATCCCCGAGCAGTACTTC
many	13	TRBJ2-5	TRBD2	TRBV7-4	CASSFTGGETQYF	TGTGCCAGCAGCTTCACGGGAGGAGAGACCCAGTACTTC
many	14	TRBJ2-5	TRBD2	TRBV11-3	CASSLRRRGETQYF	TGTGCCAGCAGCCTACGGCGGCGGGGGGAGACCCAGTACTTC
many	15	TRBJ2-1	TRBD2	TRBV11-3	CASSLERGGYNEQFF	TGTGCCAGCAGCTTGGAACGGGGGGGCTACAATGAGCAGTTCTTC
many	18	TRBJ1-2	TRBD1	TRBV6-8	CASSSLGTGGVGNYGYTF	TGTGCCAGCAGTTCCCTCGGGACAGGGGGTGTAGGAAACTATGGCTACACCTTC
medium-sized	13	TRBJ2-7	NA	TRBV9	CASSPSTSNEQYF	TGTGCCAGCAGCCCATCAACTAGCAACGAGCAGTACTTC
NA	19	TRBJ2-4	TRBD2	TRBV6-8	CASSYSPSGGARAKNIQYF	TGTGCCAGCAGTTACTCCCCTAGCGGGGGGGCTCGGGCCAAAAACATTCAGTACTTC
medium-sized	13	TRBJ2-7	TRBD1	TRBV19	CASAGTGTYEQYF	TGTGCCTCAGCCGGGACAGGGACCTACGAGCAGTACTTC
medium-sized	16	TRBJ1-1	NA	TRBV19	CASSNPRQALNTEAFF	TGTGCCAGTAGTAATCCACGACAGGCCCTGAACACTGAAGCTTTCTTT